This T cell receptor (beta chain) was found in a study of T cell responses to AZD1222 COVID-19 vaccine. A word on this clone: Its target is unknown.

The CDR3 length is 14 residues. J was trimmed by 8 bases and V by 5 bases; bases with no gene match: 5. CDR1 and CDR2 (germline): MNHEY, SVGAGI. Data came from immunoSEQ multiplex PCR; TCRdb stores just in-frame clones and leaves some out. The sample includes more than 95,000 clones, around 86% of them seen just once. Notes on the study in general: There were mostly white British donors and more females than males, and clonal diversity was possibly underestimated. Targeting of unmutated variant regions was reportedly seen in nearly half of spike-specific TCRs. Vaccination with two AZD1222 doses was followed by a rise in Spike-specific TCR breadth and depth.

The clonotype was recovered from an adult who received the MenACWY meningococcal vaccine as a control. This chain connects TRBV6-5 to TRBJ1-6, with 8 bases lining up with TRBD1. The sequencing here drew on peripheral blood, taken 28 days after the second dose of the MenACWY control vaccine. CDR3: CASSRTGYDSPLHF. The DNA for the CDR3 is TGTGCCAGCAGTCGGACAGGGTACGATTCACCCCTCCACTTT.